This TCR beta chain was sequenced for a study of blood T cell repertoires in COVID-19. Study overall: Recovery among Cohort 3 donors was established by two negative PCRs, clearance, or symptom resolution. Some COVID-19 samples were acute and others convalescent; all came from the United States, Italy and Spain.

The CDR3 runs to 16 residues. The V gene end was trimmed by 1 base and the J gene end by 7 bases; junction bases not matched to a gene: 9. Germline V gives CDR1 SGHDN, CDR2 FVKESK. Authors' processing steps: The authors estimated nucleated cell counts from reference gene primer amplification. TCRdb keeps only in-frame clones here, not all; method: immunoSEQ multiplex PCR. D and trimming come from the DNA, and the V and J calls and clone size come from that table. The sample holds hundreds of thousands of clones, about 87% seen once. The TCR comes from a man between 40 and 49 years old in a cohort exposed to, infected with or recovered from COVID-19 (not recorded which). This chain links TRBV14 with TRBJ2-1; 8 bases fit TRBD2. Sequencing was performed on PBMCs or T cells enriched from blood (not recorded which). The CDR3 region is CASSQVAGRADNEQFF. The DNA for the CDR3 is TGTGCCAGCAGCCAAGTGGCCGGGAGGGCCGATAATGAGCAGTTCTTC.